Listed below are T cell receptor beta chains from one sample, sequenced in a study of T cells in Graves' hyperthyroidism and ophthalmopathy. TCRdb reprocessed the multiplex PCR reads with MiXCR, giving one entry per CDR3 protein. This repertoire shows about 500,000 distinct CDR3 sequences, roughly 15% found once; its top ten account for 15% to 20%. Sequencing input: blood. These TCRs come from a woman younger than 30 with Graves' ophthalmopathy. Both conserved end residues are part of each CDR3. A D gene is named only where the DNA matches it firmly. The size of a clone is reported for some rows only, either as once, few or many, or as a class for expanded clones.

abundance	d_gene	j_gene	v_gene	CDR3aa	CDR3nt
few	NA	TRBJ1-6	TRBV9	CASSVAFGRDSPLHF	TGTGCCAGCAGCGTAGCTTTCGGGCGGGATTCACCCCTCCACTTT
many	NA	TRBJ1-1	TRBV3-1	CASSQDVGAENTEAFF	TGTGCCAGCAGCCAAGACGTCGGGGCCGAAAACACTGAAGCTTTCTTT
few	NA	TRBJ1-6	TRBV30	CAWSASGETYNSPLHF	TGTGCCTGGAGTGCCTCGGGGGAGACCTATAATTCACCCCTCCACTTT
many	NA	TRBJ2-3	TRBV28	CASSWDGSTDTQYF	TGTGCCAGCAGTTGGGACGGGAGCACAGATACGCAGTATTTT
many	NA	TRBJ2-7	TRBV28	CASSPPGGLSYEQYF	TGTGCCAGCAGTCCCCCCGGGGGCTTATCCTACGAGCAGTACTTC
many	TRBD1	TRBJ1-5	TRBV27	CASSVDWTGKSQPQHF	TGTGCCAGCAGCGTAGACTGGACAGGGAAGAGTCAGCCCCAGCATTTT
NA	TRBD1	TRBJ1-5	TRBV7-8	CASSWDRDNQPQHF	TGTGCCAGCAGCTGGGACAGGGACAATCAGCCCCAGCATTTT
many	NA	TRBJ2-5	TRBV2	CASRWKRETQYF	TGTGCCAGCAGATGGAAGCGGGAGACCCAGTACTTC
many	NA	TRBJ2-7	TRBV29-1	CSVEAGLGSYEQYF	TGCAGCGTTGAGGCCGGGTTGGGCTCCTACGAGCAGTACTTC
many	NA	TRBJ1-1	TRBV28	CASSPQGRGTEAFF	TGTGCCAGCAGTCCTCAGGGAAGGGGGACTGAAGCTTTCTTT
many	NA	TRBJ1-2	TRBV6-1	CASSFRQGEGSYTF	TGTGCCAGCAGTTTTCGGCAGGGTGAAGGGAGCTACACCTTC
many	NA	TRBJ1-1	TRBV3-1	CASSPLGGDSTEAFF	TGTGCCAGCAGCCCCCTGGGGGGGGATAGCACTGAAGCTTTCTTT
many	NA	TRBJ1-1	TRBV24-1	CATSVGGNTEAFF	TGTGCCACCAGTGTGGGAGGAAACACTGAAGCTTTCTTT
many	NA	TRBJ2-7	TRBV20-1	CSAKGGREPYEQYF	TGCAGTGCTAAGGGAGGCCGGGAACCCTACGAGCAGTACTTC
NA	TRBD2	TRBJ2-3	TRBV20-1	CSARGGLAGVSTDTQYF	TGCAGTGCTAGAGGTGGACTAGCGGGGGTTAGCACAGATACGCAGTATTTT
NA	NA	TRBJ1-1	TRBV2	CASSDPGSIHTEAFF	TGTGCCAGCAGTGACCCGGGGTCCATTCACACTGAAGCTTTCTTT
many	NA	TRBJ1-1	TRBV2	CASGLPDEAFF	TGTGCCAGCGGCCTACCCGATGAAGCTTTCTTT
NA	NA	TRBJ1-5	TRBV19	CASSIIYGAYSNQPQHF	TGTGCCAGTAGTATAATATACGGCGCCTATAGCAATCAGCCCCAGCATTTT
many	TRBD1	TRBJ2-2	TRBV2	CASSVGTDYTGELFF	TGTGCCAGCAGTGTTGGGACAGATTACACCGGGGAGCTGTTTTTT
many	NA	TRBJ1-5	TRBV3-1	CASSQEWGLQPQHF	TGTGCCAGCAGCCAAGAATGGGGCTTGCAGCCCCAGCATTTT
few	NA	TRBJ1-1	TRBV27	CASSLGGGYREAFF	TGTGCCAGCAGTTTAGGTGGCGGTTATAGAGAAGCTTTCTTT
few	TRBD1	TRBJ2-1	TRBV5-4	CASSSLLRDRRHEQFF	TGTGCCAGCAGCTCATTACTCCGGGACAGGAGACATGAGCAGTTCTTC
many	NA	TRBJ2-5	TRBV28	CASSLYGRGGETQYF	TGTGCCAGCAGTTTATACGGGCGGGGTGGAGAGACCCAGTACTTC
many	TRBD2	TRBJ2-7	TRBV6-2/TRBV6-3	CASTSAGGAYEQYF	TGTGCCAGCACGTCAGCGGGGGGAGCCTACGAGCAGTACTTC
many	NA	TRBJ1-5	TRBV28	CASTPAPLNQPQHF	TGTGCCAGCACTCCTGCCCCACTGAATCAGCCCCAGCATTTT
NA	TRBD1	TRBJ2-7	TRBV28	CASTKTGVRPYEQYF	TGTGCCAGCACCAAGACAGGGGTTAGGCCCTACGAGCAGTACTTC
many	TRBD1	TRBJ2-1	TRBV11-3	CASSLDPGQVYNEQFF	TGTGCCAGCAGCTTAGATCCGGGACAGGTGTACAATGAGCAGTTCTTC
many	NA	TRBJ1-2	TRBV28	CASSSFMERDTAYYGYTF	TGTGCCAGCAGTTCCTTTATGGAAAGGGACACGGCTTACTATGGCTACACCTTC
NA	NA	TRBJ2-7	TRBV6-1	CASTWIGTRGYYEQYF	TGTGCCAGCACCTGGATTGGGACTCGAGGGTACTACGAGCAGTACTTC
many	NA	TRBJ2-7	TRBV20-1	CSASPVGLNEQYF	TGCAGTGCTAGCCCTGTGGGTTTGAACGAGCAGTACTTC
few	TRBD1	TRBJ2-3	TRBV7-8	CASSLVDRGTDTQYF	TGTGCCAGCAGCTTAGTCGACAGGGGCACAGATACGCAGTATTTT
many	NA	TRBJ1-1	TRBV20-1	CSVRGTNTEAFF	TGCAGTGTAAGGGGAACGAACACTGAAGCTTTCTTT
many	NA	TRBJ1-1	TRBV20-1	CSARDLGGSLNTEAFF	TGCAGTGCTAGAGATTTAGGGGGATCCCTGAACACTGAAGCTTTCTTT
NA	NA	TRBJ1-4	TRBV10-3	CAISGTGEKLFF	TGTGCCATCAGTGGGACGGGTGAAAAACTGTTTTTT
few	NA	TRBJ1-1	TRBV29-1	CSPRRVAGTEAFF	TGCAGCCCCCGGAGGGTGGCGGGCACTGAAGCTTTCTTT
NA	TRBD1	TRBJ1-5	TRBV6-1	CASSPFTGGFQPQHF	TGTGCCAGCAGTCCTTTTACAGGGGGCTTTCAGCCCCAGCATTTT
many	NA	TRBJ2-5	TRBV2	CASSLPRGRSWEETQYF	TGTGCCAGCAGCCTCCCACGGGGGAGGTCATGGGAAGAGACCCAGTACTTC
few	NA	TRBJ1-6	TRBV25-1	CASSLGATRSPLHF	TGTGCCAGCAGTCTGGGAGCCACCCGTTCACCCCTCCACTTT
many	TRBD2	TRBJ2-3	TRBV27	CASSLGGTPVTDTQYF	TGTGCCAGCAGTTTGGGGGGGACTCCTGTAACAGATACGCAGTATTTT
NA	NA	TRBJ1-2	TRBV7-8	CASSSTVTYGYTF	TGTGCCAGCAGCTCTACAGTGACTTACGGCTACACCTTC
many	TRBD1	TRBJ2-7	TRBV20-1	CSAHDRGYEQYF	TGCAGTGCTCACGACAGGGGCTACGAGCAGTACTTC
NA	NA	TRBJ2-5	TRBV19	CASSAGQSLQETQYF	TGTGCCAGTAGTGCGGGACAGTCCCTTCAAGAGACCCAGTACTTC